One sample yielded the 9 T cell receptor beta chains listed below, sequenced in a study of cytomegalovirus exposure and HLA in healthy donors. This PCR relied on a set of 60 Vbeta primers and 13 Jbeta primers. Data came from immunoSEQ multiplex PCR; TCRdb stores just in-frame clones and leaves some out. The table has around 100,000 clones, around 79% seen once; the top ten hold roughly 6.2%. Sequencing was carried out using PBMCs. Every receptor here comes from a man aged 55 to 70 in good health and CMV-seropositive.

V gene TRBV7-2 combines with J gene TRBJ2-7, with 7 bases identical to TRBD1. The CDR3 spans 18 residues. Per the germline V gene, CDR1 is SGHTA and CDR2 is FQGNSA. Unmatched junction bases numbered 15, after V lost 4 bases and J lost 0 bases. The CDR3 region has the DNA TGTGCCAGCAGCTCGGGACAGCTCCGCCAGTTAAGCTCCTACGAGCAGTACTTC. Amino acids: CASSSGQLRQLSSYEQYF.

The chain joins TRBV4-1 to TRBJ2-3; 8 bases line up with TRBD2. CDR1 and CDR2 (germline): MGHRA, YSYEKL. Losses at the gene ends were 7 bases for V and 5 bases for J; bases not matched to a gene: 8. The CDR3 runs 14 residues. This chain's CDR3 is CASKDRGGVDTQYF. For the CDR3, the DNA is TGCGCCAGCAAGGATCGGGGGGGCGTAGATACGCAGTATTTT.

The V call is TRBV19, the J call TRBJ2-1; 9 bases are shared with TRBD2. V lost 7 bases to trimming and J lost 2 bases; unmatched junction nucleotides: 6. CDR1 is LNHDA, CDR2 SQIVND, per germline (reference sequence). The CDR3 extends over 15 amino acids. The CDR3 sequence: CASTISGGPYNEQFF. CDR3 nucleotides: TGTGCCAGTACCATAAGCGGGGGGCCCTACAATGAGCAGTTCTTC.

The rearrangement links TRBV18 to TRBJ2-6, with D possibly TRBD1 on 6 matching bases. V lost 6 bases and J lost 2, with 14 bases in between. The CDR3 has 16 residues. Per germline, CDR1 KGHSH and CDR2 LQKENI. CDR3 sequence reads: CASSPIRGAGANVLTF. The DNA of the CDR3 is TGTGCCAGCTCCCCGATCAGGGGAGCTGGGGCCAACGTCCTGACTTTC.

This chain links TRBV9 with TRBJ1-1, with 7 bases identical to TRBD1. With 4 bases clipped from V and 7 bases from J, the junction kept 13 bases outside the gene matches. In germline, CDR1 is SGDLS, CDR2 YYNGEE. The CDR3 loop spans 15 amino acids. CDR3 residues: CASSPLGRTGNEAFF. The CDR3 DNA sequence: TGTGCCAGCAGCCCCCTTGGTCGGACAGGCAATGAAGCTTTCTTT.

The chain joins TRBV30 to TRBJ1-1, with D perhaps matching TRBD1 (5 bases). Germline V gene sequence: CDR1 GTSNPN, CDR2 SVGIG (reference sequence). CDR3 length: 14 residues. Trimming removed 3 bases from V and 7 bases from J, with 18 bases in between. CDR3 coding DNA: TGTGCCTGGAGCTGGGGCCTACACCGTTTTGAAGCTTTCTTT. This translates into CAWSWGLHRFEAFF.

The chain employs TRBV5-1 and TRBJ1-2, with unresolved D. Trimming shortened V by 4 bases and J by 7 bases, and 20 bases separated the two germline ends. This CDR3 spans 15 amino acids. CDR1 and CDR2 from the germline V gene are SGHRS and YFSETQ. CDR3 bases: TGCGCCAGCAGCCCGTCCGACTCCCGGATGGGTGGCTACACCTTC. Its protein is CASSPSDSRMGGYTF.

The rearrangement uses TRBV27 and TRBJ1-1, with a possible D match to TRBD1 (5 bases). This CDR3 contains 15 residues. The V gene lost 5 bases and the J gene lost 1 base, with 14 bases spanning the gap. CDR1 is MNHEY, CDR2 SMNVEV, per germline (reference sequence). DNA for the CDR3: TGTGCCAGCAGTGCCCCGGGACTTAGGAACACTGAAGCTTTCTTT. Translation: CASSAPGLRNTEAFF.

V is TRBV5-1 and J is TRBJ1-1; TRBD1 matches 10 bases. V trimming: 5 bases; J trimming: 7 bases; junction bases outside the gene matches: 8. CDR1 and CDR2 (germline): SGHRS, YFSETQ. The CDR3 sequence is 14 residues long. The DNA of the CDR3 is TGCGCCAGCAGAGTAGGACAGGGGGTGAATGAAGCTTTCTTT. Protein product: CASRVGQGVNEAFF.